The next 6 T cell receptor beta chains were all read from a single sample in a study of cytomegalovirus exposure and HLA in healthy donors. Primers included in the PCR were 60 Vbeta and 13 Jbeta primers. Repertoires were generated with immunoSEQ multiplex PCR, while TCRdb's copy carries only in-frame clones and drops some. The table shows 150,000 to 200,000 clones, with nearly 80% occurring only once. The specimen was PBMCs. All receptors come from a woman in her 40s in good health and CMV-seronegative.

This chain uses TRBV9 with TRBJ1-3; 10 nucleotides line up with TRBD1. From germline, CDR1 is SGDLS and CDR2 YYNGEE. The CDR3 is made up of 16 amino acids. Trimming at V came to 2 bases and at J to 3 bases, leaving 5 bases not matched to a gene. This CDR3 reads CASSVGQGEGGNTIYF. The CDR3 DNA reads as TGTGCCAGCAGCGTTGGACAGGGGGAAGGTGGAAACACCATATATTTT.

The chain joins TRBV6-5 to TRBJ1-1, with D perhaps TRBD1 (5 bases). Germline V gene sequence: CDR1 MNHEY, CDR2 SVGAGI. This CDR3 has 12 residues. V gave up 7 bases and J gave up 2 bases, with 8 bases separating them. The CDR3 sequence: CASKTGNTEAFF. CDR3 bases: TGTGCCAGCAAAACAGGAAACACTGAAGCTTTCTTT.

This chain joins TRBV2 and TRBJ1-2; 8 bases fit TRBD1. After removal of 6 bases from V and 8 bases from J, the junction contained 8 bases not matched to a gene. The CDR3 is 13 residues long. Germline V CDR1 and CDR2: SNHLY, FYNNEI. The CDR3 DNA sequence: TGTGCCAGCAGCGAAACAGGGGGTACGGGCTACACCTTC. The encoded protein is CASSETGGTGYTF. The whole variable domain, remainder taken from reference TRBV2 and TRBJ1-2, is EPEVTQTPSHQVTQMGQEVILRCVPISNHLYFYWYRQILGQKVEFLVSFYNNEISEKSEIFDDQFSVERPDGSNFTLKIRSTKLEDSAMYFCASSETGGTGYTFGSGTRLTVV.

The chain employs TRBV6-5 and TRBJ1-1; TRBD1 matches at 7 bases. This CDR3 spans 12 amino acids. The V segment lost 8 bases and the J segment 8 bases; nucleotides outside the gene matches: 8. Looked up from germline, CDR1 is MNHEY and CDR2 is SVGAGI. The CDR3 protein is CASGRNRGEAFF. CDR3 DNA sequence: TGTGCCAGCGGGAGAAACAGGGGAGAAGCTTTCTTT.

This clone was recorded once. This chain connects TRBV5-6 to TRBJ2-3; tentatively, D is TRBD1 (6 bases). The germline V and J ends were trimmed by 0 bases and 1 base, with 6 bases remaining between them. In germline, CDR1 is SGHDT, CDR2 YYEEEE. CDR3 length: 14 amino acids. The chain's CDR3 is CASSLDRGTDTQYF. Written as DNA, the CDR3 is TGTGCCAGCAGCTTGGACAGGGGCACAGATACGCAGTATTTT.

The chain employs TRBV14 and TRBJ2-7, with TRBD1 identical over 12 bases. This CDR3 spans 16 amino acids. Trimming at V came to 0 bases and at J to 6 bases, leaving 6 bases not matched to a gene. The germline V gene has CDR1 SGHDN and CDR2 FVKESK. The CDR3: CASSQEYGTGGVEQYF. The CDR3 coding sequence is TGTGCCAGCAGCCAAGAATACGGGACAGGGGGCGTCGAGCAGTACTTC.